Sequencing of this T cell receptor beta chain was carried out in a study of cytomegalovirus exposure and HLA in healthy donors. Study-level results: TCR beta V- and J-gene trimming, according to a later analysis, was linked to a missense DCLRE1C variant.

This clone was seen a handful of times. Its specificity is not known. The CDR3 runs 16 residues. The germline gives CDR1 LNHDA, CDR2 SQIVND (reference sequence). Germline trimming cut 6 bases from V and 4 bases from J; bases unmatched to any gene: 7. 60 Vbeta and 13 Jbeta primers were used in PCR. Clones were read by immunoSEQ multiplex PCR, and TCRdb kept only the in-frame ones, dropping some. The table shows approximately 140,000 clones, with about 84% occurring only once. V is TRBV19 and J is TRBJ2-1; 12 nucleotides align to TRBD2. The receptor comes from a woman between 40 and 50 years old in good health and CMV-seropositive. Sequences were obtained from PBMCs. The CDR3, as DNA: TGTGCCAGTAGGGGACTAGCGGGTGTAGGTTACAATGAGCAGTTCTTC. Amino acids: CASRGLAGVGYNEQFF.